The T cell receptor beta chain under discussion was sequenced for a study of T cells in Graves' hyperthyroidism and ophthalmopathy. This clonotype was found a few times. The V end was cut by 6 bases, the J end by 5 bases, with 17 bases between. Germline V lookup: CDR1 DFQATT, CDR2 SNEGSKA (reference sequence). The CDR3 is 13 residues long. Template material for amplifying TCR beta CDR3 regions consisted of RNA transcripts. HTBI primers were the set used in a first-round RT-PCR of the TCR CDR3. TCRdb redid the calling of the multiplex PCR reads with MiXCR, one entry per CDR3 protein. Here the sample spans under 300,000 distinct CDR3 sequences, approximately 13% being singletons.

This TCR came from a middle-aged woman with Graves' hyperthyroidism. This chain joins TRBV20-1 and TRBJ2-7; D perhaps matches TRBD2 (6 bases). Material: blood. CDR3 DNA: TGCAGTGCCCCAAAGGAGGGGACCCACGAGCAGTACTTC. Translating it yields CSAPKEGTHEQYF.